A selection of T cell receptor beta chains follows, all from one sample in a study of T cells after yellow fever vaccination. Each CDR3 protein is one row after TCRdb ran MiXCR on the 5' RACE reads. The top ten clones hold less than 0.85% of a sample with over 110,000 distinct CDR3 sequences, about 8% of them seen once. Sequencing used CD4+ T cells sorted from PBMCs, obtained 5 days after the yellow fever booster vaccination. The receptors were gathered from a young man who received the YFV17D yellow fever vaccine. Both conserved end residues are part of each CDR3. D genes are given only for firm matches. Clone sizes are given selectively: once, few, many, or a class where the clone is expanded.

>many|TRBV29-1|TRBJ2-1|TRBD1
CSVARGTGTNEQFF
TGCAGCGTTGCTCGCGGGACAGGGACCAATGAGCAGTTCTTC
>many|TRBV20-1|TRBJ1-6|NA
CSARDWFDIDNSPLHF
TGCAGTGCTAGAGATTGGTTTGACATAGATAATTCACCCCTCCACTTT
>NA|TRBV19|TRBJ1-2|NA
CASSQYYGYTF
TGTGCCAGTAGTCAGTACTATGGCTACACCTTC
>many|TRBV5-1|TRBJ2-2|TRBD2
CASSLALAGEHGELFF
TGCGCCAGCAGCTTGGCACTAGCGGGAGAACACGGGGAGCTGTTTTTT
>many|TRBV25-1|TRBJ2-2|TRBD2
CASSDSGRFSGELFF
TGTGCCAGCAGTGATAGCGGGAGATTCTCCGGGGAGCTGTTTTTT
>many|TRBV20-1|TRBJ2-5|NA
CSARVPQGGQETQYF
TGCAGTGCTAGAGTTCCGCAGGGTGGCCAAGAGACCCAGTACTTC
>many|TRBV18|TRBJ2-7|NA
CASSPGPDGEQYF
TGTGCCAGCTCACCGGGGCCCGATGGAGAGCAGTACTTC
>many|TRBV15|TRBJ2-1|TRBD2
CATSRRTSGSPLYNEQFF
TGTGCCACCAGCAGGAGGACTAGCGGGAGTCCGCTTTACAATGAGCAGTTCTTC
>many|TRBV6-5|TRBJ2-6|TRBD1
CATLGPTGSSGANVLTF
TGTGCCACCCTTGGGCCGACAGGGTCGTCTGGGGCCAACGTCCTGACTTTC
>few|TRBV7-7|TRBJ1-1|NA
CASSQEMNTEAFF
TGTGCCAGCAGCCAAGAGATGAACACTGAAGCTTTCTTT
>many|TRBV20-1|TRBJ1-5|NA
CSAIWGQESNQPQHF
TGCAGTGCTATATGGGGGCAGGAGAGCAATCAGCCCCAGCATTTT
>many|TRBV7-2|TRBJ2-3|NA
CASSITGGILSTDTQYF
TGTGCCAGCAGTATTACGGGTGGAATACTTAGCACAGATACGCAGTATTTT
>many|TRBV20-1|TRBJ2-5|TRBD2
CSADPTGTSRKLETQYF
TGCAGTGCCGACCCAACCGGGACTAGCCGTAAATTGGAGACCCAGTACTTC
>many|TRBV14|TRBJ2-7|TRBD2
CASSQAAGGREQYF
TGTGCCAGCAGCCAAGCCGCGGGAGGACGGGAGCAGTACTTC
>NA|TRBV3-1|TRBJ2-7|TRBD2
CASSSGTSRSEQYF
TGTGCCAGCAGTTCCGGGACTAGTAGGTCCGAGCAGTACTTC